This is a list of T cell receptor beta chains from one sample in a study of cytomegalovirus exposure and HLA in healthy donors. Produced via immunoSEQ multiplex PCR; TCRdb's table is partial and in-frame only. The table includes fewer than 200,000 clones, roughly 85% detected once. Sequencing input: PBMCs. These receptors were collected from a young man in good health and CMV-seronegative. Each CDR3 is given with its conserved first and last residue. D genes are given only for firm matches. The size field is filled for only some rows; it gives once, few, many or a size class.

>TRBJ2-7|NA|TRBD1|TRBV6-6
CASSFFRGKGTEQYF
TGTGCCAGCAGTTTCTTCAGGGGGAAGGGTACCGAGCAGTACTTC
>TRBJ2-7|NA|NA|TRBV4-3
CASSQETVTTLQYF
TGCGCCAGCAGCCAAGAGACAGTTACTACCCTACAGTACTTC
>TRBJ2-3|NA|TRBD1|TRBV7-2
CASSSTGQLTDTQYF
TGTGCCAGCAGCTCGACGGGACAGCTCACAGATACGCAGTATTTT
>TRBJ1-1|NA|TRBD1|TRBV6-5
CAIRDRGSMNTEAFF
TGTGCCATCCGGGACAGGGGGTCAATGAACACTGAAGCTTTCTTT
>TRBJ2-7|NA|TRBD1|TRBV6-6
CASSTTGRISYEQYF
TGTGCCAGCAGTACGACAGGGCGAATCTCCTACGAGCAGTACTTC
>TRBJ2-4|NA|TRBD1|TRBV5-4
CASSAWTGWGVLAKNIQYF
TGTGCCAGCAGCGCCTGGACAGGGTGGGGGGTATTAGCCAAAAACATTCAGTACTTC
>TRBJ2-1|NA|TRBD1|TRBV9
CASSPSVTGGNEQFF
TGTGCCAGCAGCCCCTCAGTGACAGGGGGCAATGAGCAGTTCTTC
>TRBJ2-7|once|TRBD2|TRBV9
CASSVSGLAMDEQYF
TGTGCCAGCAGCGTATCGGGACTAGCCATGGACGAGCAGTACTTC
>TRBJ1-1|NA|NA|TRBV7-2
CASSPGQLNTEAFF
TGTGCCAGCAGCCCAGGACAGTTGAACACTGAAGCTTTCTTT
>TRBJ1-1|NA|NA|TRBV6-6
CASSYSSLGEGTEAFF
TGTGCCAGCAGTTACTCGTCCCTTGGGGAGGGAACTGAAGCTTTCTTT
>TRBJ2-1|NA|TRBD2|TRBV5-1
CASSLSSGVYNEQFF
TGCGCCAGCAGCTTGTCCAGCGGGGTTTACAATGAGCAGTTCTTC
>TRBJ1-1|NA|TRBD1|TRBV19
CASLRGTEAFF
TGTGCCAGCCTCAGGGGGACTGAAGCTTTCTTT
>TRBJ1-4|NA|NA|TRBV27
CASSLRVPRTNEKLFF
TGTGCCAGCAGCCTACGGGTCCCTCGGACTAATGAAAAACTGTTTTTT
>TRBJ1-1|NA|NA|TRBV19
CASSISGGTLAFF
TGTGCCAGTAGTATTAGTGGGGGCACGTTGGCTTTCTTT
>TRBJ2-2|NA|TRBD2|TRBV7-7
CASSISPGLNYTGELFF
TGTGCTAGCAGCATAAGTCCGGGACTAAACTACACCGGGGAGCTGTTTTTT
>TRBJ2-7|NA|NA|TRBV28
CASSPTGYYEQYF
TGTGCCAGCAGTCCCACAGGGTACTACGAGCAGTACTTC
>TRBJ1-6|NA|NA|TRBV6-5
CASSYSGGLPLHF
TGTGCCAGCAGTTACTCAGGGGGTCTACCCCTCCACTTT
>TRBJ2-1|once|TRBD2|TRBV7-9
CASSPSGRATSNEQFF
TGTGCCAGCAGTCCAAGCGGGAGGGCTACTTCCAATGAGCAGTTCTTC
>TRBJ2-1|NA|TRBD1|TRBV10-2
CASSTGQTSNNEQFF
TGCGCCAGCAGCACGGGACAGACGAGCAACAATGAGCAGTTCTTC
>TRBJ2-1|few|NA|TRBV4-3
CASSQGGHNEQFF
TGCGCCAGCAGCCAAGGAGGGCACAATGAGCAGTTCTTC
>TRBJ1-6|NA|NA|TRBV4-3
CASSQGRGRGNSPLHF
TGCGCCAGCAGCCAAGGGCGGGGGCGTGGGAATTCACCCCTCCACTTT
>TRBJ1-1|NA|TRBD1|TRBV29-1
CRADRGAGTEAFF
TGCAGAGCAGACAGGGGGGCTGGTACTGAAGCTTTCTTT
>TRBJ2-7|NA|NA|TRBV7-9
CASSPSRGLAAGEQYF
TGTGCCAGCAGCCCTAGCCGGGGGTTAGCGGCGGGCGAGCAGTACTTC
>TRBJ2-1|NA|NA|TRBV25-1
CASSELDRDYNEQFF
TGTGCCAGCAGTGAGCTGGACAGAGACTACAATGAGCAGTTCTTC